This passage covers 24 T cell receptor beta chains from one sample sequenced in a study of spatial heterogeneity in lung cancer. The study, taken as a whole, reports: Tracking of tumor mutation counts was seen in expanded intratumoral alpha and beta TCR counts.

These receptors have no known antigen. TCRdb used MiXCR to reprocess the 5' RACE reads, holding one entry per CDR3 protein. The table has approximately 26,000 distinct CDR3 sequences, approximately 8.8% seen once. Time point described: sample taken at primary tumor resection. Material: lung tumor tissue, obtained at surgery. All receptors come from a male donor with early-stage non-small cell lung cancer.

This chain uses TRBV2 with TRBJ1-2; D unclear. Trimming stripped 11 bases from V and 11 bases from J, with 9 bases between. The CDR3 has 8 residues. Germline V CDR1 and CDR2: SNHLY, FYNNEI. CDR3 in amino acids: CARGGYTF. In DNA, the CDR3 is TGTGCCCGGGGAGGGTACACCTTC.

This chain joins TRBV5-6 and TRBJ2-2; no reliable D call. V was clipped by 0 bases and J by 5 bases, with 5 bases between them. From germline, CDR1 is SGHDT and CDR2 YYEEEE. This CDR3 region has 13 residues. CDR3 residues: CASSLAGTGELFF. For the CDR3, the DNA is TGTGCCAGCAGCTTGGCCGGGACCGGGGAGCTGTTTTTT.

Of note for this clonotype: A much larger clone differs from this one at a single base, so this may be a read error. The CDR3 DNA reads TGTGCCAGCAGTTTAAAAGATACGCTGTATTTT. Protein sequence: CASSLKDTLYF. The V and J genes are TRBV28 and TRBJ2-3; D not certain. The CDR3 length is 11 residues. Germline CDR1 is MDHEN and CDR2 is SYDVKM. The full variable domain, completed using reference TRBV28 and TRBJ2-3, is DVKVTQSSRYLVKRTGEKVFLECVQDMDHENMFWYRQDPGLGLRLIYFSYDVKMKEKGDIPEGYSVSREKKERFSLILESASTNQTSMYLCASSLKDTLYFGPGTRLTVL.

This clonotype was recorded at least ten times. Written as DNA, the CDR3 is TGTGCCAGCAGCTTAGCGATCGCGAGTGAAAAACTGTTTTTT. It specifies CASSLAIASEKLFF. The chain couples TRBV7-8 to TRBJ1-4; no definite D call. V lost 0 bases and J lost 7, with 9 bases in between. The CDR3 extends over 14 amino acids. Germline V lookup: CDR1 SGHVS, CDR2 FQNEAQ.

This clonotype was counted at least ten times. V gene TRBV30 combines with J gene TRBJ2-4, with no clear D. The CDR3 sequence is 13 residues long. The germline V gene has CDR1 GTSNPN and CDR2 SVGIG (reference sequence). V dropped 2 bases and J dropped 5 bases, with 10 bases sitting between them. The CDR3 bases are TGTGCCTGGAGTCCCGGGCCCCAAAACATTCAGTACTTC. Amino acids: CAWSPGPQNIQYF.

This clonotype appeared many times. This chain links TRBV7-3 with TRBJ2-3, with D perhaps matching TRBD1 or TRBD2 (7 bases each). V lost 4 bases to trimming and J lost 4 bases, with 12 bases between them. This CDR3 has 14 amino acids. The germline V gene has CDR1 SGHTA and CDR2 FQGTGA. The chain's CDR3 is CASSSRGGSDTQYF. The CDR3 DNA reads TGTGCCAGCAGCTCCAGGGGGGGATCAGATACGCAGTATTTT.

This clonotype was counted ten times or more. The chain carries TRBV20-1 and TRBJ1-6; D call uncertain. Germline lookup yields CDR1 DFQATT and CDR2 SNEGSKA (reference sequence). The CDR3 covers 15 residues. The V and J ends lost 2 bases and 5 bases respectively, with 13 bases between them. CDR3 nucleotide sequence: TGCAGTGCTAGACGACCGAGCCCAAATAATTCACCCCTCCACTTT. This sequence encodes CSARRPSPNNSPLHF.

This clonotype was detected many times. The rearrangement uses TRBV28 and TRBJ1-5; D unclear. This CDR3 has 16 residues. V gave up 5 bases and J gave up 4 bases, with 18 bases separating them. Per the germline V gene, CDR1 is MDHEN and CDR2 is SYDVKM. CDR3 loop: CASSLEVWRANQPQHF. The CDR3 bases are TGTGCCAGCAGTCTGGAGGTGTGGAGGGCGAATCAGCCCCAGCATTTT.

The chain recombines TRBV6-1 with TRBJ1-5, with no clear D. Germline CDR1 MNHNS, CDR2 SASEGT. Trimming took off 6 bases at V and 8 bases at J, with 11 bases between the two ends. The CDR3 consists of 12 residues. The CDR3 DNA follows: TGTGCCAGCAGGCAAACGACGGAGCCCCAGCATTTT. As protein: CASRQTTEPQHF.

This clonotype was seen many times. This chain uses TRBV5-1 with TRBJ1-1; TRBD1 matches at 7 bases. CDR3 length equals 14 residues. Trimming removed 4 bases from V and 1 base from J; junction bases left unmatched: 4. Germline V gives CDR1 SGHRS, CDR2 YFSETQ. The CDR3 sequence is CASSAGDRNTEAFF. CDR3 nucleotide sequence: TGCGCCAGCAGCGCGGGGGACAGGAACACTGAAGCTTTCTTT.

This chain links TRBV6-5 with TRBJ1-6; no firm D call. The CDR3 contains 15 residues. Germline values: CDR1 MNHEY, CDR2 SVGAGI. V shed 0 bases and J shed 13 bases, with 16 bases lying between them. The CDR3 nucleotides are TGTGCCAGCAGTTACTCGATATTCTCGCCTCGGCCCCTCCACTTT. Translated: CASSYSIFSPRPLHF.

This clonotype was observed many times. The chain carries TRBV4-2 and TRBJ2-7; 9 bases fit TRBD1. J gave up 3 bases and V 4 bases, and 7 bases lay outside the gene matches. The CDR3 spans 15 residues. The germline V gene has CDR1 LGHNA and CDR2 YNFKEQ. Written as DNA, the CDR3 is TGTGCCAGCAGCCCAAGGAGGGGACAGGGCTACGAGCAGTACTTC. Its translation is CASSPRRGQGYEQYF.

V usage is TRBV7-2 and J usage is TRBJ2-7; D possibly corresponds to TRBD2 (6 bases). From germline, CDR1 is SGHTA and CDR2 FQGNSA. The CDR3 length is 16 residues. The ends were cut back, 1 base at V and 7 bases at J, with 20 bases in the middle. The CDR3 sequence: CASSLVYAGNRLEQYF. CDR3 sequence (DNA): TGTGCCAGCAGCTTAGTATATGCGGGAAATCGCCTGGAGCAGTACTTC. Variable domain in full (rest from reference TRBV7-2 and TRBJ2-7): GAGVSQSPSNKVTEKGKDVELRCDPISGHTALYWYRQSLGQGLEFLIYFQGNSAPDKSGLPSDRFSAERTGGSVSTLTIQRTQQEDSAVYLCASSLVYAGNRLEQYFGPGTRLTVT.

The chain recombines TRBV11-2 with TRBJ1-5, with D possibly matching TRBD1 (6 bases). The V gene's germline CDR1 is SGHAT and CDR2 FQNNGV. The V gene lost 5 bases and the J gene lost 7 bases, with 15 bases spanning the gap. There are 14 residues in the CDR3. Here the CDR3 DNA reads TGTGCCAGCAGCACGACCGGGGGGGCACAGCCCCAGCATTTT. Translating it yields CASSTTGGAQPQHF.

CDR3 residues: CASSTSTNEKLFF. The CDR3 nucleotides are TGTGCCAGCAGCACATCAACTAATGAAAAACTGTTTTTT. The chain combines TRBV27 with TRBJ1-4; D remains ambiguous. V dropped 6 bases and J dropped 0 bases, with 5 bases sitting between them. Germline V gives CDR1 MNHEY, CDR2 SMNVEV (reference sequence). CDR3 length: 13 residues.

This clonotype appeared many times. V usage is TRBV28 and J usage is TRBJ1-1; D is unresolved. The ends were cut back, 2 bases at V and 6 bases at J, with 10 bases in the middle. The V gene's germline CDR1 is MDHEN and CDR2 SYDVKM. The CDR3 totals 13 residues. DNA of the CDR3: TGTGCCAGCAGTTTACCCGTCCGGCCTGAAGCTTTCTTT. This gives the protein CASSLPVRPEAFF.

V is TRBV19 and J is TRBJ2-7; D is unclear. Trimming took off 5 bases at V and 0 bases at J, with 14 bases between the two ends. The CDR3 spans 15 residues. Looked up from germline, CDR1 is LNHDA and CDR2 is SQIVND (reference sequence). The CDR3 here is CASSEVPAYSYEQYF. Written as DNA, the CDR3 is TGTGCCAGTAGTGAGGTTCCAGCGTACTCCTACGAGCAGTACTTC.

This clonotype was recorded many times. This chain uses TRBV28 with TRBJ1-6; maybe TRBD1 (5 bases). Germline V gene sequence: CDR1 MDHEN, CDR2 SYDVKM. V was cut by 8 bases and J by 8 bases, with 10 bases left in between. CDR3 length: 12 residues. CDR3 protein: CASRDGDSPLHF. DNA for the CDR3: TGTGCCAGCCGGGACGGGGATTCACCCCTCCACTTT.

V gene TRBV3-1 combines with J gene TRBJ2-7; a weak D match, TRBD2 (5 bases). V lost 1 base and J 7 bases, leaving 14 bases between the germline ends. The CDR3 extends over 14 amino acids. Germline assignment: CDR1 LGHDT and CDR2 YNNKEL (reference sequence). CDR3 region: CASSQVYGKREQYF. CDR3 bases: TGTGCCAGCAGCCAAGTCTACGGGAAGCGGGAGCAGTACTTC.

This clonotype has ten or more counts. The J gene is TRBJ1-6, the V gene TRBV30; D remains ambiguous. Germline assignment: CDR1 GTSNPN and CDR2 SVGIG (reference sequence). The CDR3 contains 17 residues. The V end was cut by 4 bases, the J end by 7 bases, with 23 bases between. DNA for the CDR3: TGTGCCTGGACTCAATCGCTGTACCCGGGTGGAAATTCACCCCTCCACTTT. Its protein product is CAWTQSLYPGGNSPLHF.

The V and J genes are TRBV7-8 and TRBJ2-7; no firm D call. CDR3 size: 11 residues. Germline V CDR1 and CDR2: SGHVS, FQNEAQ. V was trimmed by 5 bases and J by 4 bases, leaving 6 bases between them. The CDR3 DNA reads TGTGCCAGCAGCGGGGAATACGAGCAGTACTTC. This codes for CASSGEYEQYF.

This clonotype was counted many times. V gene TRBV11-3 combines with J gene TRBJ2-1; D possibly matches TRBD1 or TRBD2 (5 bases each). In germline, CDR1 is SGHNT, CDR2 YENEEA. V was clipped by 0 bases and J by 5 bases, with 14 bases between them. CDR3 length equals 16 residues. The CDR3 is CASSLDKGTADNEQFF. The CDR3 bases are TGTGCCAGCAGCTTAGATAAGGGGACCGCTGACAATGAGCAGTTCTTC. The full variable domain, completed using reference TRBV11-3 and TRBJ2-1, is EAGVVQSPRYKIIEKKQPVAFWCNPISGHNTLYWYLQNLGQGPELLIRYENEEAVDDSQLPKDRFSAERLKGVDSTLKIQPAELGDSAVYLCASSLDKGTADNEQFFGPGTRLTVL.

In this sample, this clonotype turned up many times. The CDR3 DNA reads TGTGCCAGCAGCTTGACACAGGGGGCGAGAGAGCAGTTCTTC. It codes for CASSLTQGAREQFF. The genes are TRBV7-3 and TRBJ2-1; 9 bases are a match to TRBD1. V shed 3 bases and J 10 bases; nucleotides not matched to a gene: 7. Germline V CDR1 and CDR2: SGHTA, FQGTGA. The CDR3 totals 14 residues.

The rearrangement links TRBV20-1 to TRBJ1-2; no definite D call. V gave up 0 bases and J gave up 4 bases, with 9 bases separating them. CDR1 and CDR2 from the germline V gene are DFQATT and SNEGSKA (reference sequence). This CDR3 has 13 amino acids. As DNA, the CDR3 is TGCAGTGCTAGAGATGGCAGGACCTATGGCTACACCTTC. Its protein is CSARDGRTYGYTF.